This TCR beta chain emerged from a study of shared clonotypes between healthy human individuals. Findings and caveats of the study: Shared across several donors were around 5% of the naive CD4 clonotypes.

An assay was performed, and its level was deep. Methods used by the authors: Junction-only immunoSEQ data arrived without quality scores, meaning filtering differed. Assay used: immunoSEQ multiplex PCR; TCRdb lists only in-frame clones, some missing. That table supplies the V and J calls and clone size; D and trimming were determined from the DNA. The sample shows some 800,000 clones, 80% to 95% of them seen only once. In the naive CD8 group, cells lacked CD45RO and were positively selected for CCR7, so terminally differentiated effector memory CD45RA+ cells were left out. Donors had no recently reported acute infections or vaccinations and were HIV-negative. This clone appeared once. No antigen is known for it. Germline V gives CDR1 LGHNA, CDR2 YSLEER. With 1 base clipped from V and 6 bases from J, the junction kept 4 bases outside the gene matches. This CDR3 contains 16 residues.

The chain recombines TRBV4-3 with TRBJ2-3, with 13 bases identical to TRBD2. This receptor was obtained from a man younger than 45 in good health. The sequencing sample was made of naive CD8+ T cells sorted from blood. The CDR3 loop is CASSQGTSGSVDTQYF. The DNA for the CDR3 is TGCGCCAGCAGCCAAGGGACTAGCGGGAGTGTGGATACGCAGTATTTT.